The T cell receptor (beta chain) under discussion was sequenced for a study of T-cell reconstitution after alpha-beta-depleted transplantation in children (dated by TCRdb to about 2016). Some background on the complete study: Using TCR repertoire profiling, the study quantitatively followed how T-cell immune reconstitution unfolded in children after TCRalphabeta/CD19-depleted allogeneic hematopoietic cell transplantation.

Libraries were prepared through PCR. Instrument on record: Illumina HiSeq 2500. TCR libraries were prepared with molecular barcoding, using unique molecular identifiers to normalize TCRbeta repertoire quantification. TCRdb redid the processing of the public reads, applying fastp at Q25 and MiXCR, and retained in-frame beta chains. Records with the same CDR3 protein are collapsed into one entry carrying the most frequent genes and DNA. The sample records 450,000 to 700,000 distinct CDR3 sequences, 25% to 30% of which are singletons. The ten largest clones add up to around a third of the sample. Of note for this clonotype: This clone's antigen is unknown. No clone much larger than this one lies a single base away; base qualities are absent.

On the study overall, not on this receptor specifically: Over the following months the frequencies of hyperexpanded clones went down, and after one year T-cell counts and TCRbeta diversity were mostly credited to newly produced T cells. In some patients, high TCRbeta diversity at day 60 was attributed to recipient T cells and intrathymic progenitors that had survived conditioning. The apparently early alphabetaT-cell count recovery about two months after transplant was reportedly dependent on only several hundred rapidly expanded clones derived from non-depleted graft cells.

The treatment or condition label corresponds to: allogeneic hematopoietic cell transplantation with graft depleted of TCRalphabeta T cells and CD19 B cells. TCRalphabeta/CD19-depleted allogeneic hematopoietic cell grafts were given to the transplant recipients, all of whom were children. The receptor's source is a boy younger than two with Wiskott-Aldrich syndrome, due to receive a stem cell transplant. The sequenced sample was PBMCs, obtained before TCRalphabeta/CD19-depleted stem cell transplant.

The CDR3 reads CASSLLFSETEAFF. The bases are TGTGCCAGCAGCTTACTCTTTTCGGAAACTGAAGCTTTCTTT. The chain is encoded by TRBV7-6 joined to TRBJ1-1; the D gene remains uncertain. The germline V gene specifies SGHVS as CDR1 and FNYEAQ as CDR2. The CDR3 runs 14 amino acids, cysteine and phenylalanine included. The only DNA kept is the CDR3, 42 bases in frame from the first base. V and J lose 2 bases and 5 bases, and a span of 12 bases separates them.